This T cell receptor beta chain was sequenced for a study of T cells in Graves' hyperthyroidism and ophthalmopathy. Trimming removed 1 base from V and 7 bases from J; junction bases left unmatched: 7. The CDR3 is 15 residues long. The germline V gene has CDR1 DFQATT and CDR2 SNEGSKA (reference sequence). Amplification yielded TCR beta CDR3 regions, with RNA transcripts as the source. The HTBI set primed first-round TCR CDR3 RT-PCR. MiXCR was run by TCRdb on the multiplex PCR reads, yielding one entry per CDR3 protein. The sample has 95,000 to 100,000 distinct CDR3 sequences, roughly 56% seen once. Criteria for exclusion of patients were uncontrolled infection, other autoimmune disease, pregnancy or lactation. The PBMCs studied were ones that came from 8 to 10 ml fresh peripheral blood.

The sequence was obtained from a woman between 35 and 50 years old with Graves' hyperthyroidism. The chain combines TRBV20-1 with TRBJ1-6, with 7 bases identical to TRBD1. The sample taken for sequencing was blood. The CDR3 loop is CSARGQGGKNSPLHF. The CDR3 bases are TGCAGTGCTAGAGGACAGGGTGGGAAGAATTCACCCCTCCACTTT.